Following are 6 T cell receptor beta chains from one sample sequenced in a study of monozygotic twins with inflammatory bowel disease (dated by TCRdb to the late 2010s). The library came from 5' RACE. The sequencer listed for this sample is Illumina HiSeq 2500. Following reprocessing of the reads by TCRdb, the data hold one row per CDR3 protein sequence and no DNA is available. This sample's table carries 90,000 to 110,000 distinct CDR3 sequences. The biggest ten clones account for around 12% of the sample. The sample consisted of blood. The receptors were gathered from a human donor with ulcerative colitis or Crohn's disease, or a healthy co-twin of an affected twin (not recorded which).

The CDR3 here is CASNFTGGGETQYF. The V and J genes are TRBV21-1 and TRBJ2-5; as DNA is missing, the TRBD1 call by TCRdb cannot be tested. TRBV21-1 is marked as a pseudogene. The CDR3 consists of 14 residues.

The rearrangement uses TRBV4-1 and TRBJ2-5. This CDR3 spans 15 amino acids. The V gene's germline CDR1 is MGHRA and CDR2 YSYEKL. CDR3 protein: CASSRTAIGQETQYF.

The CDR3 protein is CATSRDRAQETQYF. V gene TRBV15 combines with J gene TRBJ2-5. Germline loops: CDR1 LNHNV, CDR2 YYDKDF (reference sequence). CDR3 length: 14 residues.

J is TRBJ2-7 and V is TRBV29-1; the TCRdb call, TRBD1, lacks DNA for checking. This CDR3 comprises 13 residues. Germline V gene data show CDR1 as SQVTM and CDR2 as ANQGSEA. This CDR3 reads CSVRTGSSYEQYF.

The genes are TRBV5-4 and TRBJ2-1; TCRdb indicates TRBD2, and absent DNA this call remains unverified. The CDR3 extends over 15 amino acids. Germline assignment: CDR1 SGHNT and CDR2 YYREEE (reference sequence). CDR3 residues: CASSSGLAGHSEQFF. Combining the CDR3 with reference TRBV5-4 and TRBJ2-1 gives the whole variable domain ETGVTQSPTHLIKTRGQQVTLRCSSQSGHNTVSWYQQALGQGPQFIFQYYREEENGRGNFPPRFSGLQFPNYSSELNVNALELDDSALYLCASSSGLAGHSEQFFGPGTRLTVL.

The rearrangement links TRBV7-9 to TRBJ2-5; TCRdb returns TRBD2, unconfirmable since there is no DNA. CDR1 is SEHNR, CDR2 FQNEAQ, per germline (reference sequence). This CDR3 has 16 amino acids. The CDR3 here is CASSSQTSEDQETQYF. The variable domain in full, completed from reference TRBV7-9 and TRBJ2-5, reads DTGVSQNPRHKITKRGQNVTFRCDPISEHNRLYWYRQTLGQGPEFLTYFQNEAQLEKSRLLSDRFSAERPKGSFSTLEIQRTEQGDSAMYLCASSSQTSEDQETQYFGPGTRLLVL.